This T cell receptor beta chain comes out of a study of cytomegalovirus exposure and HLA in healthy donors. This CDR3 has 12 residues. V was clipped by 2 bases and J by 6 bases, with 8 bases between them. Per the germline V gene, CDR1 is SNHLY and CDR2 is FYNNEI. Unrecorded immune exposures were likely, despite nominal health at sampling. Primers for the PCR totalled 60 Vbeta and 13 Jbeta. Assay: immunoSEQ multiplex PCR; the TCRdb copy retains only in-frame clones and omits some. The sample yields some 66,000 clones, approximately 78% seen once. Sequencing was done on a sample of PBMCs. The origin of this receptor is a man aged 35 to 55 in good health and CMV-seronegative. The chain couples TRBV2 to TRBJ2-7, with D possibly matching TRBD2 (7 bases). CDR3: CASSERGGEQYF. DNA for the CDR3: TGTGCCAGCAGTGAAAGGGGGGGCGAGCAGTACTTC.